One T cell receptor (beta chain) is described in this entry. Antigen: not known. The source of the sample is a study of cytomegalovirus exposure and HLA in healthy donors. Study-level results: Later analysis suggested most CMV-associated TCR beta chains were HLA-restricted.

PCR was performed using 60 Vbeta and 13 Jbeta primers. Clones were sequenced by immunoSEQ multiplex PCR, and TCRdb holds only the in-frame ones, with some missing. The sample holds tens of thousands of clones. The sample comprised PBMCs. The clonotype comes from a man aged 50 to 59 in good health and CMV-seronegative.

The CDR3 sequence is CATGLAGANEQFF. CDR3 in DNA: TGTGCCACGGGACTAGCGGGGGCGAATGAGCAGTTCTTC. The rearrangement links TRBV10-3 to TRBJ2-1, with 14 bases aligning to TRBD2. The CDR3 covers 13 residues. CDR1 and CDR2 (germline): ENHRY, SYGVKD. The J segment lost 7 bases and the V segment lost 10 bases, leaving 3 bases of the junction unmatched.